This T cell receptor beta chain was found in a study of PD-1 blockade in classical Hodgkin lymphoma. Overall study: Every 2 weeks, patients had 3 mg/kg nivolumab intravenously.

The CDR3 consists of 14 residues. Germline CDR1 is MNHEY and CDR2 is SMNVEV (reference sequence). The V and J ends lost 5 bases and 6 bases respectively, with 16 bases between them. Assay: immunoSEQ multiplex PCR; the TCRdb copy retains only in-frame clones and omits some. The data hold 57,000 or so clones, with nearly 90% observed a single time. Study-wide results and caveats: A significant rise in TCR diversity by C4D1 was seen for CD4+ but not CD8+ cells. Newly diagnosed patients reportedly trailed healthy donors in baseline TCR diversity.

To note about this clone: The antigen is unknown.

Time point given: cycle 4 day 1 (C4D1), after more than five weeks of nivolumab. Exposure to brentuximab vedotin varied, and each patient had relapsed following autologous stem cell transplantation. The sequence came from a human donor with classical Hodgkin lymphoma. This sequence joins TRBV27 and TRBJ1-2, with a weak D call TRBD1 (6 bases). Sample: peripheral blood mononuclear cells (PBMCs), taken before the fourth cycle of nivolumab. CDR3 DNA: TGTGCCAGCAGTCTGAAACAGGGCTCCAATGGCTACACCTTC. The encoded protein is CASSLKQGSNGYTF.